What follows are 14 T cell receptor beta chains derived from one specimen sequenced in a study of shared clonotypes between healthy human individuals. Naive CD8 populations comprised CD45RO-negative cells positively selected for CCR7, excluding terminally differentiated effector memory CD45RA+ cells. Assay: immunoSEQ multiplex PCR; the TCRdb copy retains only in-frame clones and omits some. The sample lists about 2.1 million clones; roughly 95% were seen once. The source material was naive CD8+ T cells from PBMCs. These receptors originate from a man aged 18 to 30 in good health. Some clones in this sample may be carry-over from other donors' samples.

The chain recombines TRBV6-5 with TRBJ1-2; unclear D gene. V gave up 2 bases and J gave up 5 bases, with 12 bases separating them. This CDR3 has 14 amino acids. CDR1 is MNHEY, CDR2 SVGAGI, per germline. CDR3 coding DNA: TGTGCCAGCAGTTACGACCAGGCGGGGTATGGCTACACCTTC. Residues: CASSYDQAGYGYTF.

This chain uses TRBV7-9 with TRBJ1-1, with no clear D. The V end was cut by 2 bases, the J end by 3 bases, with 13 bases between. Germline CDR1 reads SEHNR; CDR2 reads FQNEAQ (reference sequence). The CDR3 runs to 15 residues. The CDR3 loop is CASSLPDNPHTEAFF. In DNA form, the CDR3 reads TGTGCCAGCAGCTTACCCGATAACCCCCACACTGAAGCTTTCTTT.

The chain joins TRBV4-1 to TRBJ1-1; 9 nucleotides agree with TRBD1. Looked up from germline, CDR1 is MGHRA and CDR2 is YSYEKL. The CDR3 has 14 residues. The trim removed 4 bases at V and 5 bases at J, leaving 5 bases unmatched. CDR3 amino acids: CASSPRDRVTEAFF. CDR3 DNA sequence: TGCGCCAGCAGCCCGCGGGACAGGGTAACTGAAGCTTTCTTT.

This chain links TRBV7-9 with TRBJ2-7; D not certain. Germline V CDR1 and CDR2: SEHNR, FQNEAQ (reference sequence). Trimming took 1 base from V and 2 from J, leaving 9 bases between them. The CDR3 extends over 14 amino acids. CDR3 amino acids: CASSLESYTYEQYF. The CDR3 DNA reads as TGTGCCAGCAGCTTAGAGAGCTACACCTACGAGCAGTACTTC.

The rearrangement joins TRBV7-8 to TRBJ1-1; 7 positions match TRBD1. Germline-derived CDR1 and CDR2 are SGHVS and FQNEAQ. This CDR3 contains 14 residues. V dropped 3 bases and J dropped 5; count of bases not matched to a gene: 6. The CDR3 sequence is CASSFIQGSTEAFF. The CDR3 DNA follows: TGTGCCAGCAGCTTTATACAGGGGAGTACTGAAGCTTTCTTT. Supplemented by reference TRBV7-8 and TRBJ1-1, the full variable domain reads GAGVSQSPRYKVAKRGQDVALRCDPISGHVSLFWYQQALGQGPEFLTYFQNEAQLDKSGLPSDRFFAERPEGSVSTLKIQRTQQEDSAVYLCASSFIQGSTEAFFGQGTRLTVV.

In regard to this clone: The same CDR3 is also encoded by other DNA sequences in this sample. This chain joins TRBV9 and TRBJ2-1; TRBD2 is a possible D gene (6 bases). V lost 0 bases to trimming and J lost 5 bases, with 12 bases between them. The germline CDR1 and CDR2 sequences are SGDLS and YYNGEE. The CDR3 loop spans 15 amino acids. The CDR3 sequence: CASSVGGGTNNEQFF. CDR3 DNA: TGTGCCAGCAGCGTAGGGGGCGGGACCAACAATGAGCAGTTCTTC.

This sequence joins TRBV19 and TRBJ1-4; a weak D match, TRBD1 (5 bases). This CDR3 contains 14 residues. Germline loops: CDR1 LNHDA, CDR2 SQIVND (reference sequence). Deletions cut 3 bases from V and 8 bases from J, with 13 bases between. The CDR3 DNA is TGTGCCAGTAGTATTGCGGGGGGAAGAGAAAAACTGTTTTTT. This encodes CASSIAGGREKLFF.

The gene calls are TRBV27 and TRBJ1-2; 9 bases are shared with TRBD1. The CDR3 totals 15 residues. In germline, CDR1 is MNHEY, CDR2 SMNVEV (reference sequence). With V trimmed by 3 bases and J by 4 bases, 6 bases remained unmatched. The CDR3 loop is CASSLGQGNIYGYTF. In DNA form, the CDR3 reads TGTGCCAGCAGTTTGGGACAGGGTAATATCTATGGCTACACCTTC.

The chain couples TRBV18 to TRBJ2-3, with 9 bases lining up with TRBD2. Germline V CDR1 and CDR2: KGHSH, LQKENI. Trimming cost V 1 base and J 0 bases; bases outside gene matches: 5. CDR3 length: 17 residues. In DNA form, the CDR3 reads TGTGCCAGCTCACCACGACTAGCGGAGTGGAGCACAGATACGCAGTATTTT. Protein: CASSPRLAEWSTDTQYF.

The chain carries TRBV5-1 and TRBJ2-7; 9 bases fit TRBD1. Germline CDR1 is SGHRS and CDR2 is YFSETQ. This CDR3 is 18 amino acids long. After removal of 4 bases from V and 0 bases from J, the junction contained 14 bases not matched to a gene. The CDR3 region is CASSGAGTGTTNSYEQYF. In DNA form, the CDR3 reads TGCGCCAGCAGCGGCGCCGGGACAGGGACAACCAACTCCTACGAGCAGTACTTC.

This chain links TRBV7-9 with TRBJ2-6, with 7 bases matching TRBD1. The CDR3 is 18 amino acids. In germline, CDR1 is SEHNR, CDR2 FQNEAQ (reference sequence). J gave up 0 bases and V 7 bases, and 12 bases lay outside the gene matches. The CDR3 bases are TGTGCCAGCAACCGTCACCGGGACAGTAACTCTGGGGCCAACGTCCTGACTTTC. This gives the protein CASNRHRDSNSGANVLTF.

The genes are TRBV27 and TRBJ2-7; D may be TRBD1 (6 bases). The CDR3 loop spans 13 amino acids. The germline V gene encodes CDR1 MNHEY and CDR2 SMNVEV (reference sequence). Trimming took off 6 bases at V and 2 bases at J, with 11 bases between the two ends. The CDR3 DNA is TGTGCCAGCAGCCTGGACAGCGCCTACGAGCAGTACTTC. Amino acid sequence: CASSLDSAYEQYF.

The CDR3 region is CASSFREEANEKLFF. CDR3 coding DNA: TGTGCCAGCAGTTTCAGGGAAGAGGCTAATGAAAAACTGTTTTTT. The chain recombines TRBV28 with TRBJ1-4; D possibly corresponds to TRBD1 (5 bases). Trimming cost V 3 bases and J 3 bases, with 11 bases left between them. The CDR3 extends over 15 amino acids. CDR1 MDHEN and CDR2 SYDVKM come from the germline V gene. The variable domain in full, with the rest retrieved from reference TRBV28 and TRBJ1-4, is DVKVTQSSRYLVKRTGEKVFLECVQDMDHENMFWYRQDPGLGLRLIYFSYDVKMKEKGDIPEGYSVSREKKERFSLILESASTNQTSMYLCASSFREEANEKLFFGSGTQLSVL.

The rearrangement links TRBV7-9 to TRBJ2-5, with D possibly being TRBD2 (6 bases). The J call may be wrong; the DNA end is better matched by TRBJ2-7. Germline V CDR1 and CDR2: SEHNR, FQNEAQ (reference sequence). This CDR3 spans 13 amino acids. The CDR3 bases are TGTGCCAGCAGTCCCGGGGGAGTCCGCGAGCAGTACTTC. It codes for CASSPGGVREQYF.